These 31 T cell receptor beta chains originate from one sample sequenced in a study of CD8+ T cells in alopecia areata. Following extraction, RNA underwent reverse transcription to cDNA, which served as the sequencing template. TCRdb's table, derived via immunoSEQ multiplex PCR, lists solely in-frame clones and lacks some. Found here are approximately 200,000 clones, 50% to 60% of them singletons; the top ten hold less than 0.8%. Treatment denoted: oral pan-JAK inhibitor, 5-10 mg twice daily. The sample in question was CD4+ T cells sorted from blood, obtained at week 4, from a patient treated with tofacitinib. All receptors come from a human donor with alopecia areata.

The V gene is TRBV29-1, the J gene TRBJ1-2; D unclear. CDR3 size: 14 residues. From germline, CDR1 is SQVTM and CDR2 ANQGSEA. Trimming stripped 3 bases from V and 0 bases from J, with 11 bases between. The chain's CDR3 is CSVEKFGPNYGYTF. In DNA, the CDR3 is TGCAGCGTTGAGAAGTTTGGACCTAACTATGGCTACACCTTC.

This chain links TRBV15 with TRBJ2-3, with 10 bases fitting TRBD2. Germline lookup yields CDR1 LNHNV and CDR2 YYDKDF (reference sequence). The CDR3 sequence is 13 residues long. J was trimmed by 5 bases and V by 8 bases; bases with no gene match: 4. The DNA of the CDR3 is TGTGCCACCGGTCTAGCGGGAGTAGATACGCAGTATTTT. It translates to CATGLAGVDTQYF. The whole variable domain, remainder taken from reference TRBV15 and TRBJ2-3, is DAMVIQNPRYQVTQFGKPVTLSCSQTLNHNVMYWYQQKSSQAPKLLFHYYDKDFNNEADTPDNFQSRRPNTSFCFLDIRSPGLGDTAMYLCATGLAGVDTQYFGPGTRLTVL.

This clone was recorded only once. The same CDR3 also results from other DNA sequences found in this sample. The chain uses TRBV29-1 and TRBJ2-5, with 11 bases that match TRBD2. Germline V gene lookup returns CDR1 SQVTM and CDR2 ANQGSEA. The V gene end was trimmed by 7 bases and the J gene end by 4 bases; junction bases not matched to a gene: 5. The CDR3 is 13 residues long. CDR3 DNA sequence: TGCAGCGCGGGTCTAGCGGGAGGAGAGACCCAGTACTTC. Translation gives CSAGLAGGETQYF.

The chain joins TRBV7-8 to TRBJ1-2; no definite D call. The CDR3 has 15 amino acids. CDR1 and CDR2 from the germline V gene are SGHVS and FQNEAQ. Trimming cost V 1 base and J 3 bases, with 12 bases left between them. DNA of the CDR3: TGTGCCAGCAGCTTAGTTACGACTCCGGACTATGGCTACACCTTC. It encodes CASSLVTTPDYGYTF.

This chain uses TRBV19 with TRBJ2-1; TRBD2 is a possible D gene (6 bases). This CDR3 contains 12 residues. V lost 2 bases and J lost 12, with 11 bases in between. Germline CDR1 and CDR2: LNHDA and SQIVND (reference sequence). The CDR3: CASSIPGLRQFF. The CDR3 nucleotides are TGTGCCAGTAGTATACCGGGACTTAGGCAGTTCTTC.

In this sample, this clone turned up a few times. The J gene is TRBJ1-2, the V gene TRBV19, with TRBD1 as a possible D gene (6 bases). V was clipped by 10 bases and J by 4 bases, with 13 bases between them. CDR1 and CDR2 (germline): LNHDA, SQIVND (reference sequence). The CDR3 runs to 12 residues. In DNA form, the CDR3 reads TGTGCCACAGGGGCAGGGATCTATGGCTACACCTTC. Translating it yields CATGAGIYGYTF.

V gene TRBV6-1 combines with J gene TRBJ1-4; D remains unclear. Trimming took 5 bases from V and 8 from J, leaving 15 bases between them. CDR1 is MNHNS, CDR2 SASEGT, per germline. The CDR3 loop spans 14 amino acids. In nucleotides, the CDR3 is TGTGCCAGCAGTCCTTGGCCGGTTGACGAAAAACTGTTTTTT. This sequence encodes CASSPWPVDEKLFF.

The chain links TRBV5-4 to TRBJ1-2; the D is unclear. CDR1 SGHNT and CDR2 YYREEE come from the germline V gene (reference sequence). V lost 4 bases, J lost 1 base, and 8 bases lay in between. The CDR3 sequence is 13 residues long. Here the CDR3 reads CASSQRNNYGYTF. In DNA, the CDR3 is TGTGCCAGCAGCCAACGGAATAACTATGGCTACACCTTC.

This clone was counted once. The CDR3 reads CSHTGQMNTEAFF. In DNA, the CDR3 is TGCAGCCACACTGGACAGATGAACACTGAAGCTTTCTTT. V gene TRBV29-1 combines with J gene TRBJ1-1, with D tentatively TRBD1 (6 bases). The germline V gene encodes CDR1 SQVTM and CDR2 ANQGSEA. The CDR3 has 13 amino acids. Trimming left V 8 bases short and J 0 bases short, with 13 bases between.

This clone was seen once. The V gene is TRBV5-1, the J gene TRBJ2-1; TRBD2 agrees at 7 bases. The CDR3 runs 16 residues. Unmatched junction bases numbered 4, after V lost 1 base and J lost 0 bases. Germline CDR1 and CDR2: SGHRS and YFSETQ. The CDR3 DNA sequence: TGCGCCAGCAGCTTGCTGGCGGGAGCCTCCTACAATGAGCAGTTCTTC. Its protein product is CASSLLAGASYNEQFF.

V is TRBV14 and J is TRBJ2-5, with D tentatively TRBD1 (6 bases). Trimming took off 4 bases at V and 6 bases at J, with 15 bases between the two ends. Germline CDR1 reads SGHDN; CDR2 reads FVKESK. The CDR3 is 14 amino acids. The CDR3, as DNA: TGTGCCAGCAGCCGGACCAGGGGAGTACAGACCCAGTACTTC. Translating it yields CASSRTRGVQTQYF.

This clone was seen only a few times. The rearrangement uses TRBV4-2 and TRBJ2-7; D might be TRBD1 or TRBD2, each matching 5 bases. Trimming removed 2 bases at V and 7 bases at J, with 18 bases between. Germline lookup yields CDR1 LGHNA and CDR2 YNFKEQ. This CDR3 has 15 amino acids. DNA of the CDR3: TGTGCCAGCAGCCAAAAAAGGGGACCCGCGGCTGAGCAGTACTTC. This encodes CASSQKRGPAAEQYF.

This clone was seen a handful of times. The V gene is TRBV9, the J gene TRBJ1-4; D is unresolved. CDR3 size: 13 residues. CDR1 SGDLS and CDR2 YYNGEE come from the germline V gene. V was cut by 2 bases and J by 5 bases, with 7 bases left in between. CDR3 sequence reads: CASSVGRNEKLFF. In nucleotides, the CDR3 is TGTGCCAGCAGCGTTGGACGGAATGAAAAACTGTTTTTT.

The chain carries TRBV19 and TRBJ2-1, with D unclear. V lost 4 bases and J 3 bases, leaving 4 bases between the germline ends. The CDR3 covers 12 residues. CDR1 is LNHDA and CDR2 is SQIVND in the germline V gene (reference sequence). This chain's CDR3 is CASSNRYNEQFF. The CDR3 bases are TGTGCCAGTAGTAACCGCTACAATGAGCAGTTCTTC. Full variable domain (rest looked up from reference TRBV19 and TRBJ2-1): DGGITQSPKYLFRKEGQNVTLSCEQNLNHDAMYWYRQDPGQGLRLIYYSQIVNDFQKGDIAEGYSVSREKKESFPLTVTSAQKNPTAFYLCASSNRYNEQFFGPGTRLTVL.

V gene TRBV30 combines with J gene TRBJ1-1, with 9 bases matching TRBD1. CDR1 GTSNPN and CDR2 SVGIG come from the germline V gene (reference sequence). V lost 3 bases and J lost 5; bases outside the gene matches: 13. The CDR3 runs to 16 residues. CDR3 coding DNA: TGTGCCTGGAGAGGTGGAGCGGGACAGGGAGAGACTGAAGCTTTCTTT. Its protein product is CAWRGGAGQGETEAFF.

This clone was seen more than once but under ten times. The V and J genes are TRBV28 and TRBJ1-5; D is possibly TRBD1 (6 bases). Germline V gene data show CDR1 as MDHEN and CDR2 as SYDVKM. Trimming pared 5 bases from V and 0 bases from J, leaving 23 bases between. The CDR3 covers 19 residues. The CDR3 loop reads CASSANRAQGSGSNQPQHF. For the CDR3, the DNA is TGTGCCAGCAGTGCCAACAGGGCCCAGGGGTCGGGTAGCAATCAGCCCCAGCATTTT. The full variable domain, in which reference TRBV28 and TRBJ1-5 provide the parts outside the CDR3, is DVKVTQSSRYLVKRTGEKVFLECVQDMDHENMFWYRQDPGLGLRLIYFSYDVKMKEKGDIPEGYSVSREKKERFSLILESASTNQTSMYLCASSANRAQGSGSNQPQHFGDGTRLSIL.

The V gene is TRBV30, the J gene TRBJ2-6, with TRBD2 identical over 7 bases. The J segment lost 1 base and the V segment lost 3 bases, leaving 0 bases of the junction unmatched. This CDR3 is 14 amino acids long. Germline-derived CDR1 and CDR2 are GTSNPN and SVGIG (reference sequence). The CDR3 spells CAWRGGSGANVLTF. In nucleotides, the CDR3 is TGTGCCTGGAGGGGAGGGTCTGGGGCCAACGTCCTGACTTTC.

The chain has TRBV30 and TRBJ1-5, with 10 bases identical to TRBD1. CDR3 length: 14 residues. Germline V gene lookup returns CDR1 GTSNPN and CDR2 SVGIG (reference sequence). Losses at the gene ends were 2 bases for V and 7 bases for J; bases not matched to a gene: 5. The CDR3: CAWSLGQGDQPQHF. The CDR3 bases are TGTGCCTGGAGTCTAGGACAGGGGGACCAGCCCCAGCATTTT.

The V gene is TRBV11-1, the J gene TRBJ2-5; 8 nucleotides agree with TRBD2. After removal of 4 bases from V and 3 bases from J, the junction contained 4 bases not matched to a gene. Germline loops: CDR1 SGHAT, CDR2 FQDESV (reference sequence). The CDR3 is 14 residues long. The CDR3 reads CASSSKRGKETQYF. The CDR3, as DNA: TGTGCCAGCAGCTCTAAGCGGGGGAAAGAGACCCAGTACTTC.

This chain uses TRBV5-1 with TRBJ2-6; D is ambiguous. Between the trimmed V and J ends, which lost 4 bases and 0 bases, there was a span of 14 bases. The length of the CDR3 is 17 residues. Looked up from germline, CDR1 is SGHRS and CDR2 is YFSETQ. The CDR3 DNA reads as TGCGCCAGCAGCCCCGGTCTAGGGCTCTCTGGGGCCAACGTCCTGACTTTC. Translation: CASSPGLGLSGANVLTF.

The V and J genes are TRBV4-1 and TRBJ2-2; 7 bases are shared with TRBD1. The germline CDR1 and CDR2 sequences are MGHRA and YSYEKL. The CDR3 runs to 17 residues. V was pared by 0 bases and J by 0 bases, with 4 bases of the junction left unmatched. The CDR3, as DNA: TGCGCCAGCAGCCAAGACCCTACAGGGGCGAACACCGGGGAGCTGTTTTTT. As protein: CASSQDPTGANTGELFF.

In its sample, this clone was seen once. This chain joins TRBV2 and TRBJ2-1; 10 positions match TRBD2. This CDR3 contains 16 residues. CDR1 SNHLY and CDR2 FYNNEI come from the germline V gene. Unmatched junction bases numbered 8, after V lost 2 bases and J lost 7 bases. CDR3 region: CASSETSGRARNEQFF. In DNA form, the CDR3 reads TGTGCCAGCAGTGAAACCAGCGGGAGGGCCAGGAATGAGCAGTTCTTC.

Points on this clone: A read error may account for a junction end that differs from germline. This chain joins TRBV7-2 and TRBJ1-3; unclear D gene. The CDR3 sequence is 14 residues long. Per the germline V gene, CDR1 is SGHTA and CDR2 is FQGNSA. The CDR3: CASSLTPSGNTVYF. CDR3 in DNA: TGTGCCAGCAGCTTAACCCCCTCTGGAAACACCGTATATTTT.

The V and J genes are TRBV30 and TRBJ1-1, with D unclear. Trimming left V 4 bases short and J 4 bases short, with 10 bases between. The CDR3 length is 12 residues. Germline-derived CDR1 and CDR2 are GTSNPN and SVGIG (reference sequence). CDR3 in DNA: TGTGCCTGGACCGCCGATTTCACTGAAGCTTTCTTT. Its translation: CAWTADFTEAFF.

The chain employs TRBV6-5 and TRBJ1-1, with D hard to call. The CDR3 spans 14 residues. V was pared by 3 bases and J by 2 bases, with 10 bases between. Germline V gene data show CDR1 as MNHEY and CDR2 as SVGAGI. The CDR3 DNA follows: TGTGCCAGCAGTTATGGAAGGTTAAACACTGAAGCTTTCTTT. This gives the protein CASSYGRLNTEAFF.

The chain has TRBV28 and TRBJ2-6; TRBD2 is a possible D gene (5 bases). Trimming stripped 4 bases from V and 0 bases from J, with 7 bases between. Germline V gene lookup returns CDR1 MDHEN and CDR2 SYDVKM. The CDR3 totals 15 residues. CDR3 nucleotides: TGTGCCAGCAGTTCTGGGAGCTCTGGGGCCAACGTCCTGACTTTC. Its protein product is CASSSGSSGANVLTF.

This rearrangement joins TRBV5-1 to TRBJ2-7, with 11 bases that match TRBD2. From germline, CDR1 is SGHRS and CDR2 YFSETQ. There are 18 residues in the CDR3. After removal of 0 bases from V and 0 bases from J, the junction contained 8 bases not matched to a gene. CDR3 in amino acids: CASSLGLGTSGFSYEQYF. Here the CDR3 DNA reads TGCGCCAGCAGCTTGGGTCTGGGGACTAGCGGTTTCTCCTACGAGCAGTACTTC. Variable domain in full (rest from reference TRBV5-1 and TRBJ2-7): KAGVTQTPRYLIKTRGQQVTLSCSPISGHRSVSWYQQTPGQGLQFLFEYFSETQRNKGNFPGRFSGRQFSNSRSEMNVSTLELGDSALYLCASSLGLGTSGFSYEQYFGPGTRLTVT.

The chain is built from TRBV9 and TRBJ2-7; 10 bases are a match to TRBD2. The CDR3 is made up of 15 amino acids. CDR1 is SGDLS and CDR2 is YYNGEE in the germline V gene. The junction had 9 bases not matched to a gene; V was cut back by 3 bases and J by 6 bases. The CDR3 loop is CASSARASGRGEQYF. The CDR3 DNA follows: TGTGCCAGCAGCGCTAGGGCTAGCGGGAGAGGCGAGCAGTACTTC.

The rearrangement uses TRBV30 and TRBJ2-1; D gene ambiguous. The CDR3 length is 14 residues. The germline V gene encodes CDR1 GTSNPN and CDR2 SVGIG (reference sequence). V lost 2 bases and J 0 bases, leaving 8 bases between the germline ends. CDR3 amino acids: CAWSKRVSYNEQFF. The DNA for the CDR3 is TGTGCCTGGAGTAAACGGGTCTCCTACAATGAGCAGTTCTTC.

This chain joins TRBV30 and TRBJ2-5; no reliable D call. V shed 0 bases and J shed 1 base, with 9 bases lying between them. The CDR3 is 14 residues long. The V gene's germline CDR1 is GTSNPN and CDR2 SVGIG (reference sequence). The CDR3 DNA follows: TGTGCCTGGAGTGTACTCCCTATCCAAGAGACCCAGTACTTC. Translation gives CAWSVLPIQETQYF.

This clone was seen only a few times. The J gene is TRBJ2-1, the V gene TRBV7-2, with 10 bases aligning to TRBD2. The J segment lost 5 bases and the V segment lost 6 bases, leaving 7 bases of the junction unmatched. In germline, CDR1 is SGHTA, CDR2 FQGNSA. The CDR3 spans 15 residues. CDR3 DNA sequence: TGTGCCAGCAGGGTCCTAGCGGGAGCCCACAATGAGCAGTTCTTC. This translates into CASRVLAGAHNEQFF.